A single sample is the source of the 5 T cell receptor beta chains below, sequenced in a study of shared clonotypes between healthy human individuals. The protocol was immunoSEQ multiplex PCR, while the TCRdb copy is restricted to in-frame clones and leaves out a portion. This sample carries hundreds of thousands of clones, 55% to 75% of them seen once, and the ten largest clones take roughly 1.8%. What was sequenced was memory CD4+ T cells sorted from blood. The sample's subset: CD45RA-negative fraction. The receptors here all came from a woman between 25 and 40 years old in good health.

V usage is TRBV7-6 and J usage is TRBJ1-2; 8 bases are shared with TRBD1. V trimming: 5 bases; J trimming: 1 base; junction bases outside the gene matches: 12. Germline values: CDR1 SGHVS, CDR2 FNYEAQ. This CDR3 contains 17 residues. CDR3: CASSPRTGIGYNYGYTF. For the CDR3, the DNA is TGTGCCAGCAGCCCCCGGACAGGGATTGGGTATAACTATGGCTACACCTTC.

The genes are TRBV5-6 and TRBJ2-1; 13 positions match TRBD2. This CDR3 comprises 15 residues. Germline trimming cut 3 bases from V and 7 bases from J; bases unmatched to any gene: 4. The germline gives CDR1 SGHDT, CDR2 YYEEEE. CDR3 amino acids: CASSSWTSGRNEQFF. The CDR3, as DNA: TGTGCCAGCAGCTCGTGGACTAGCGGGAGAAATGAGCAGTTCTTC.

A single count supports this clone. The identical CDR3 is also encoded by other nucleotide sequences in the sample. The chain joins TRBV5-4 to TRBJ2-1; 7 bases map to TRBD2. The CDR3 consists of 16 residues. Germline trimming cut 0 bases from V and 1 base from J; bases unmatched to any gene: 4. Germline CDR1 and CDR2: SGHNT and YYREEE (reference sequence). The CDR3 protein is CASSLDLAGSYNEQFF. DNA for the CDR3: TGTGCCAGCAGCTTGGACTTAGCGGGTTCCTACAATGAGCAGTTCTTC.

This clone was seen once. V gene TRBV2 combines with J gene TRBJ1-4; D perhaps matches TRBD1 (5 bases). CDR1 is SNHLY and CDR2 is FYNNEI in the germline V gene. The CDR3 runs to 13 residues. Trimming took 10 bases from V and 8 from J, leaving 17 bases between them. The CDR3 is CATSGGIGEKLFF. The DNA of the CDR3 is TGTGCCACCAGCGGGGGGATAGGGGAAAAACTGTTTTTT. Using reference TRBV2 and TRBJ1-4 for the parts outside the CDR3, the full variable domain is EPEVTQTPSHQVTQMGQEVILRCVPISNHLYFYWYRQILGQKVEFLVSFYNNEISEKSEIFDDQFSVERPDGSNFTLKIRSTKLEDSAMYFCATSGGIGEKLFFGSGTQLSVL.

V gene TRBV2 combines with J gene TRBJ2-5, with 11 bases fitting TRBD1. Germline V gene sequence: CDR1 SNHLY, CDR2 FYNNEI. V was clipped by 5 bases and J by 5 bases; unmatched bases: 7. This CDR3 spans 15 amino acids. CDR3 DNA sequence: TGTGCCAGCAGTAGAGGACAGGGGGCCTTCGAGACCCAGTACTTC. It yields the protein CASSRGQGAFETQYF.